The 17 T cell receptor beta chains below were found in one sample sequenced in a study of monozygotic twins with inflammatory bowel disease. TCRdb re-called the 5' RACE reads and gives one entry per CDR3 protein, without DNA. This sample's clone table lists 85,000 to 110,000 distinct CDR3 sequences. The sample consisted of blood. The source of these receptors is a human donor with ulcerative colitis or Crohn's disease, or a healthy co-twin of an affected twin (not recorded which).

The CDR3 loop reads CASSYGRLAVSYEQYF. The rearrangement uses TRBV6-5 and TRBJ2-7; TCRdb's D call, TRBD2, is unchecked because there is no DNA. The CDR3 contains 16 residues. The V gene's germline CDR1 is MNHEY and CDR2 SVGAGI.

CDR3: CASSSTSGRALGTDTQYF. The rearrangement uses TRBV11-1 and TRBJ2-3; no DNA is available, so the TRBD2 call from TCRdb remains unchecked. The length of the CDR3 is 18 residues. Germline V gene lookup returns CDR1 SGHAT and CDR2 FQDESV (reference sequence).

The J gene is TRBJ1-2, the V gene TRBV24-1; the TRBD1 assignment by TCRdb is unverifiable without DNA. Germline V gene lookup returns CDR1 KGHDR and CDR2 SFDVKD. This CDR3 contains 13 residues. CDR3 loop: CATSEAARDGYTF.

The chain carries TRBV5-1 and TRBJ2-7; the D call of TRBD2 rests on TCRdb alone, since no DNA is present to check it. Germline V lookup: CDR1 SGHRS, CDR2 YFSETQ. The CDR3 is made up of 14 amino acids. This chain's CDR3 is CASSVHEGSYEQYF.

The gene calls are TRBV4-3 and TRBJ1-6. The CDR3 spans 19 residues. The germline CDR1 and CDR2 sequences are LGHNA and YSLEER. The CDR3 spells CASSQGISYGSSYNSPLHF.

CDR3 residues: CASSRKGNRALNTEAFF. The J gene is TRBJ1-1, the V gene TRBV27; checking the TCRdb D call of TRBD1 is not possible without DNA. The germline gives CDR1 MNHEY, CDR2 SMNVEV (reference sequence). The CDR3 is 17 amino acids.

The chain recombines TRBV5-6 with TRBJ2-7; TCRdb calls TRBD1, which cannot be checked without DNA. Germline V CDR1 and CDR2: SGHDT, YYEEEE. The CDR3 totals 14 residues. This CDR3 is CASSNRQGFGEQYF.

The chain is built from TRBV20-1 and TRBJ1-5; the D gene TCRdb calls, TRBD1, cannot be checked with no DNA. The germline gives CDR1 DFQATT, CDR2 SNEGSKA (reference sequence). CDR3 length: 17 residues. This CDR3 reads CSARPVGREISNQPQHF.

This chain links TRBV2 with TRBJ1-4. In germline, CDR1 is SNHLY, CDR2 FYNNEI. CDR3 length equals 15 residues. Here the CDR3 reads CASSEAFMGDEKLFF.

V and J are TRBV6-2 or TRBV6-3 and TRBJ2-1; with no DNA, the TCRdb D assignment of TRBD2 cannot be verified. Looked up from germline, CDR1 is MNHEY and CDR2 is SVGEGT. The CDR3 sequence is 16 residues long. This CDR3 reads CASRTMGGGAQNEQFF.

The V and J genes are TRBV19 and TRBJ1-4. CDR3 length: 15 amino acids. The germline V gene has CDR1 LNHDA and CDR2 SQIVND (reference sequence). The CDR3 loop is CASSARGTTNEKLFF.

This chain links TRBV7-2 with TRBJ2-7; lacking DNA, the TRBD1 call made by TCRdb goes unchecked. Per the germline V gene, CDR1 is SGHTA and CDR2 is FQGNSA. The CDR3 spans 13 residues. The CDR3 loop reads CASSLGFDSNQYF.

The V gene is TRBV14, the J gene TRBJ1-2; TCRdb's D call of TRBD1 is untestable without DNA. Germline values: CDR1 SGHDN, CDR2 FVKESK. The CDR3 sequence is 12 residues long. The CDR3 reads CASSPYTGQHTF.

The chain couples TRBV7-2 to TRBJ1-2. The CDR3 is 13 residues long. Germline CDR1 SGHTA, CDR2 FQGNSA. Here the CDR3 reads CASSLDVSYGYTF.

V usage is TRBV7-2 and J usage is TRBJ1-2. The CDR3 length is 14 residues. Germline CDR1 reads SGHTA; CDR2 reads FQGNSA. CDR3 protein: CASRAKLVGYGYTF.

V and J are TRBV6-1 and TRBJ1-4; checking the TCRdb D call of TRBD1 is not possible without DNA. The V gene's germline CDR1 is MNHNS and CDR2 SASEGT. The CDR3 totals 15 residues. The CDR3 region is CASSEAGGLFEKLFF.

The V and J genes are TRBV14 and TRBJ2-1; absent DNA, TCRdb's TRBD2 call cannot be checked. Germline values: CDR1 SGHDN, CDR2 FVKESK. This CDR3 contains 20 residues. CDR3 region: CASSQDSSGTSSPHGLAQFF.